This entry describes one TCR beta chain. The germline V gene encodes CDR1 SGHAT and CDR2 FQNNGV. Deletions cut 5 bases from V and 4 bases from J, with 15 bases between. This CDR3 has 14 amino acids. Original analysis: Reference gene primer amplification in the assay estimated nucleated cell counts. Sequencing was performed with immunoSEQ multiplex PCR; in TCRdb, only in-frame clones are kept and a portion is missing. V, J and clone size are taken as reported in that table, and D and trimming were inferred from the DNA itself. The repertoire has about 280,000 clones, approximately 85% of them found once; the top ten carry roughly 5.3%. This sample is drawn from a study of blood T cell repertoires in COVID-19. About the research overall: The United States, Italy and Spain provided the acute and convalescent COVID-19 samples. Sample material is recorded as cDNA or gDNA derived from T cells, B-cell-depleted T cells, or PBMCs.

The sample comprised peripheral blood. The source of this sequence is a man aged 50-59 years with active or convalescent COVID-19. The chain combines TRBV11-2 with TRBJ2-7; D is possibly TRBD2 (5 bases). DNA for the CDR3: TGTGCCAGCAGCCTAAGAGGGTTGACGTACGAGCAGTACTTC. Protein product: CASSLRGLTYEQYF.